The next 30 T cell receptor beta chains were all read from a single sample in a study of human T cells and chemical hapten exposure (dated by TCRdb to 2020 to 2023). The meaning of the sample's time point label: patch test 1, 2 weeks after DPC sensitization. Explained via the paper, the treatment or condition label denotes: therapeutic diphenylcyclopropenone sensitization with weekly scalp DPC. The library was made by RACE. Data came from a NextSeq 500. TCRdb reprocessed the public reads (quality trimming at Q25 with fastp, clone calling with MiXCR) and kept in-frame beta chains. Merged by CDR3 protein, the rows form single entries marked with the most common genes and DNA. Counted in this sample were around 100,000 distinct CDR3 sequences; approximately 9.9% of them appeared once. The ten top clones hold roughly 3.5% of the sample. Sequenced here: whole blood, sampled in connection with sensitization to the hapten diphenylcyclopropenone (DPC). These receptors all stem from a woman between 35 and 50 years old with alopecia areata. Some clones in this sample may be carry-over from other donors' samples.

This clonotype has only a few counts. The chain employs TRBV10-2 and TRBJ1-1; no clear D. The length of the CDR3 is 13 residues. Germline values: CDR1 WSHSY, CDR2 SAAADI. Trimming removed 6 bases from V and 0 bases from J, with 8 bases in between. The CDR3: CASRGQLNTEAFF. The CDR3 DNA follows: TGCGCCAGCAGAGGGCAGCTGAACACTGAAGCTTTCTTT.

The chain uses TRBV10-2 and TRBJ2-1; 9 bases are a match to TRBD2. V lost 7 bases to trimming and J lost 7 bases; unmatched junction nucleotides: 8. The CDR3 runs 14 residues. Germline V lookup: CDR1 WSHSY, CDR2 SAAADI. The CDR3 DNA sequence: TGCGCCAGCAAAAAGCGGGAGGCCCAAAATGAGCAGTTCTTC. This encodes CASKKREAQNEQFF.

This clonotype was counted at least ten times. CDR3 protein: CASSVDTNYYGYTF. CDR3 coding DNA: TGTGCCAGCAGCGTAGATACTAACTACTATGGCTACACCTTC. V gene TRBV9 combines with J gene TRBJ1-2; D remains ambiguous. This CDR3 has 14 residues. Trimming took 0 bases from V and 3 from J, leaving 9 bases between them. CDR1 and CDR2 (germline): SGDLS, YYNGEE.

The rearrangement uses TRBV4-2 and TRBJ2-5; 8 bases line up with TRBD1. Germline V gives CDR1 LGHNA, CDR2 YNFKEQ. The V and J ends lost 2 bases and 5 bases, in that order; junction bases with no gene match: 10. This CDR3 has 16 residues. In nucleotides, the CDR3 is TGTGCCAGCAGCCAATCCGGGGGACAGGCTGGGGAGACCCAGTACTTC. Protein product: CASSQSGGQAGETQYF.

This clonotype was counted between two and nine times. The J gene is TRBJ1-3, the V gene TRBV10-2; D gene ambiguous. Germline loops: CDR1 WSHSY, CDR2 SAAADI. The CDR3 consists of 15 residues. V was pared by 3 bases and J by 3 bases, with 12 bases between. CDR3 in DNA: TGCGCCAGCAGTGAAGGGCAGGAAAATGGAAACACCATATATTTT. This encodes CASSEGQENGNTIYF.

This clonotype was observed many times. The chain employs TRBV2 and TRBJ1-3, with unresolved D. The ends were cut back, 11 bases at V and 0 bases at J, with 14 bases in the middle. Germline V gene sequence: CDR1 SNHLY, CDR2 FYNNEI. The CDR3 spans 14 residues. The CDR3 DNA follows: TGTGCCTGGGCTCCAACCTCCTCTGGAAACACCATATATTTT. Translating gives CAWAPTSSGNTIYF.

This chain joins TRBV2 and TRBJ1-2; D is unresolved. Germline CDR1 SNHLY, CDR2 FYNNEI. Trimming removed 7 bases at V and 0 bases at J, with 12 bases between. The CDR3 length is 14 residues. The CDR3 loop reads CASTPMVANYGYTF. In DNA form, the CDR3 reads TGTGCCAGCACCCCCATGGTGGCTAACTATGGCTACACCTTC.

This clonotype came up many times. The V gene is TRBV28, the J gene TRBJ1-4; D is unresolved. The CDR3 runs to 12 residues. CDR1 MDHEN and CDR2 SYDVKM come from the germline V gene. V lost 8 bases to trimming and J lost 10 bases, with 14 bases between them. The DNA of the CDR3 is TGTGCCAGCCACCAGAGGGTCGGAAAACTGTTTTTT. Residues: CASHQRVGKLFF.

This clonotype was seen a handful of times. This rearrangement joins TRBV27 to TRBJ1-2; 9 bases agree with TRBD1. With 4 bases clipped from V and 2 bases from J, the junction kept 2 bases outside the gene matches. The germline CDR1 and CDR2 sequences are MNHEY and SMNVEV (reference sequence). The CDR3 loop spans 14 amino acids. CDR3 in DNA: TGTGCCAGCAGTTCCGGACAGGGGAACTATGGCTACACCTTC. Amino acid sequence: CASSSGQGNYGYTF.

This clonotype was recorded at least ten times. The V gene is TRBV12-3 or TRBV12-4, the J gene TRBJ2-6, with D uncertain. The CDR3 runs 17 residues. V gave up 6 bases and J gave up 4 bases, with 19 bases separating them. The CDR3 coding sequence is TGTGCCAGCAGCCCGGGCCAAAGCCTCGGGGGGGCCAACGTCCTGACTTTC. It specifies CASSPGQSLGGANVLTF.

The rearrangement joins TRBV10-3 to TRBJ1-1, with D unclear. The CDR3 is made up of 15 amino acids. V lost 3 bases and J 5 bases, leaving 16 bases between the germline ends. CDR1 is ENHRY, CDR2 SYGVKD, per germline. CDR3 DNA: TGTGCCATCAGTGATAGAGGCGTCGTAGGTACTGAAGCTTTCTTT. This translates into CAISDRGVVGTEAFF.

This clonotype occurred a few times. This chain joins TRBV2 and TRBJ2-1; D is tentatively TRBD1 or TRBD2 (5 bases each). V dropped 7 bases and J dropped 5 bases, with 12 bases sitting between them. This CDR3 has 13 amino acids. Germline assignment: CDR1 SNHLY and CDR2 FYNNEI. CDR3 bases: TGTGCCAGCAAGAGGGGAGCGCACAATGAGCAGTTCTTC. This codes for CASKRGAHNEQFF.

The chain links TRBV4-1 to TRBJ1-6, with D perhaps TRBD1 (6 bases). Between the trimmed V and J ends, which lost 5 bases and 6 bases, there was a span of 20 bases. The CDR3 covers 17 residues. CDR1 MGHRA and CDR2 YSYEKL come from the germline V gene. The DNA for the CDR3 is TGCGCCAGCAGCGCATACCCTAGGACAGACCCTAATTCACCCCTCCACTTT. This sequence encodes CASSAYPRTDPNSPLHF.

The sample holds many counts of this clonotype. This rearrangement joins TRBV11-2 to TRBJ2-2, with D unresolved. V lost 6 bases to trimming and J lost 4 bases, with 15 bases between them. Germline CDR1 and CDR2: SGHAT and FQNNGV. CDR3 length: 15 residues. CDR3 DNA sequence: TGTGCCAGCAGTCGAAACGGAGTGACCACCGGGGAGCTGTTTTTT. Translating it yields CASSRNGVTTGELFF.

This clonotype has a count of ten or more. This chain links TRBV7-2 with TRBJ2-5; 7 bases are a match to TRBD1. The V and J ends lost 6 bases and 5 bases, in that order; junction bases with no gene match: 9. Germline CDR1 and CDR2: SGHTA and FQGNSA. The CDR3 contains 14 residues. The CDR3 reads CASSPDRSRETQYF. DNA of the CDR3: TGTGCCAGCAGTCCGGACAGGTCCCGGGAGACCCAGTACTTC.

V and J are TRBV7-2 and TRBJ2-7; D may be TRBD1 or TRBD2 (7 bases each). The germline V and J ends were trimmed by 2 bases and 3 bases, with 17 bases remaining between them. Per germline, CDR1 SGHTA and CDR2 FQGNSA. CDR3 size: 16 residues. The CDR3 reads CASSLKGTAGSYEQYF. CDR3 in DNA: TGTGCCAGCAGCTTAAAAGGGACAGCGGGAAGCTACGAGCAGTACTTC.

This chain joins TRBV7-2 and TRBJ2-1; 11 bases are shared with TRBD1. Germline-derived CDR1 and CDR2 are SGHTA and FQGNSA. V was clipped by 5 bases and J by 6 bases; unmatched bases: 9. The CDR3 spans 16 residues. The DNA of the CDR3 is TGTGCCAGCAGCCCTCAGACCGGGACAGGGGGCAATGAGCAGTTCTTC. It is translated as CASSPQTGTGGNEQFF.

The chain recombines TRBV7-6 with TRBJ2-3; no clear D. This CDR3 is built from 13 residues. Germline lookup yields CDR1 SGHVS and CDR2 FNYEAQ. V was cut by 2 bases and J by 0 bases, with 3 bases left in between. As DNA, the CDR3 is TGTGCCAGCAGCTTATTTAGCACAGATACGCAGTATTTT. Encoded protein: CASSLFSTDTQYF. The complete variable domain, with remaining parts taken from reference TRBV7-6 and TRBJ2-3, reads GAGVSQSPRYKVTKRGQDVALRCDPISGHVSLYWYRQALGQGPEFLTYFNYEAQQDKSGLPNDRFSAERPEGSISTLTIQRTEQRDSAMYRCASSLFSTDTQYFGPGTRLTVL.

The chain uses TRBV20-1 and TRBJ2-7; 8 nucleotides line up with TRBD2. This CDR3 region has 14 residues. V lost 3 bases and J lost 2; bases outside the gene matches: 6. Germline values: CDR1 DFQATT, CDR2 SNEGSKA (reference sequence). The CDR3: CSASERGKTYEQYF. The CDR3 DNA reads TGCAGTGCTAGCGAGCGGGGGAAAACCTACGAGCAGTACTTC.

The chain combines TRBV24-1 with TRBJ2-5, with a weak D call TRBD1 (6 bases). CDR3 length: 18 residues. Trimming removed 4 bases from V and 4 bases from J, with 24 bases in between. The germline gives CDR1 KGHDR, CDR2 SFDVKD. CDR3 bases: TGTGCCACCAGTGACCCGACCCCGGGACAAACGAGCGGAGAGACCCAGTACTTC. Its protein is CATSDPTPGQTSGETQYF.

The chain links TRBV23-1 to TRBJ2-4, with TRBD1 matching 9 bases. TRBV23-1 is an ORF for which the function is uncertain. V lost 2 bases and J lost 6; bases outside the gene matches: 11. This CDR3 comprises 17 residues. The CDR3 loop reads CASSQTPPDRGGNIQYF. The CDR3 DNA follows: TGCGCCAGCAGTCAAACTCCCCCTGACAGGGGGGGAAACATTCAGTACTTC.

This clonotype came up many times. The V call is TRBV7-2, the J call TRBJ1-5; the D gene is possibly TRBD1 (6 bases). Trimming stripped 5 bases from V and 4 bases from J, with 15 bases between. Germline CDR1 reads SGHTA; CDR2 reads FQGNSA. CDR3 length: 15 residues. For the CDR3, the DNA is TGTGCCAGCAGCCTCGCGCGGGGGCGGAATCAGCCCCAGCATTTT. Translating gives CASSLARGRNQPQHF.

The sample holds a few counts of this clonotype. The gene calls are TRBV7-2 and TRBJ2-7, with D hard to call. V dropped 7 bases and J dropped 1 base, with 14 bases sitting between them. Germline V lookup: CDR1 SGHTA, CDR2 FQGNSA. CDR3 length equals 14 residues. The CDR3 region has the DNA TGTGCCAGCACCCTCGGTTGGAATTCCTACGAGCAGTACTTC. This codes for CASTLGWNSYEQYF.

In this sample, this clonotype turned up many times. The chain recombines TRBV15 with TRBJ2-5, with no clear D. CDR1 is LNHNV and CDR2 is YYDKDF in the germline V gene (reference sequence). CDR3 length: 14 residues. V lost 0 bases and J 4 bases, leaving 9 bases between the germline ends. CDR3 residues: CATSRDPAGETQYF. The CDR3 DNA reads TGTGCCACCAGCAGAGACCCGGCTGGAGAGACCCAGTACTTC.

The chain combines TRBV6-2 or TRBV6-3 with TRBJ2-2; 12 bases are shared with TRBD2. Trimming cost V 4 bases and J 5 bases; bases outside gene matches: 8. There are 17 residues in the CDR3. CDR1 and CDR2 from the germline V gene are MNHEY and SVGEGT. This CDR3 reads CASSSLAGGRRTGELFF. DNA of the CDR3: TGTGCCAGCAGTTCCCTAGCGGGAGGGCGTCGGACCGGGGAGCTGTTTTTT.

This clonotype has a count of ten or more. The chain uses TRBV6-1 and TRBJ1-1; perhaps TRBD1 as D (5 bases). This CDR3 is built from 18 residues. Trimming took 0 bases from V and 1 from J, leaving 18 bases between them. The germline V gene has CDR1 MNHNS and CDR2 SASEGT. CDR3 coding DNA: TGTGCCAGCAGTGAAGCTTTGGGGTCGGGGCTGAGGAACACTGAAGCTTTCTTT. Its translation: CASSEALGSGLRNTEAFF.

This clonotype was seen more than once but under ten times. The chain recombines TRBV30 with TRBJ1-5; possibly TRBD1 for D (6 bases). CDR3 length equals 16 residues. The V gene lost 1 base and the J gene lost 6 bases, with 19 bases spanning the gap. Per the germline V gene, CDR1 is GTSNPN and CDR2 is SVGIG (reference sequence). The DNA for the CDR3 is TGTGCCTGGAGTGCCGGGACACTCGTATCGGGTCAGCCCCAGCATTTT. This gives the protein CAWSAGTLVSGQPQHF. Looking up the rest from reference TRBV30 and TRBJ1-5 gives the full variable domain: SQTIHQWPATLVQPVGSPLSLECTVEGTSNPNLYWYRQAAGRGLQLLFYSVGIGQISSEVPQNLSASRPQDRQFILSSKKLLLSDSGFYLCAWSAGTLVSGQPQHFGDGTRLSIL.

This clonotype was seen many times. This chain uses TRBV7-2 with TRBJ1-1; 11 bases align to TRBD1. The CDR3 totals 16 residues. From germline, CDR1 is SGHTA and CDR2 FQGNSA. V dropped 5 bases and J dropped 5; count of bases not matched to a gene: 10. The CDR3 is CASSPQGQGVGTEAFF. Here the CDR3 DNA reads TGTGCCAGCAGCCCGCAGGGACAGGGGGTGGGGACTGAAGCTTTCTTT.

The CDR3 bases are TGTGCCAGCAGTTACTCGAAGGGGATCACCGGGGAGCTGTTTTTT. It yields the protein CASSYSKGITGELFF. J is TRBJ2-2 and V is TRBV6-5, with D tentatively TRBD1 (5 bases). The CDR3 has 15 residues. V dropped 0 bases and J dropped 4 bases, with 9 bases sitting between them. Germline V CDR1 and CDR2: MNHEY, SVGAGI.

CDR3: CASSGGGGQGAGNQPQHF. The CDR3, as DNA: TGTGCCAGCAGTGGAGGCGGAGGACAGGGGGCTGGCAATCAGCCCCAGCATTTT. This rearrangement joins TRBV6-1 to TRBJ1-5, with 11 positions matching TRBD1. The J segment lost 2 bases and the V segment lost 4 bases, leaving 10 bases of the junction unmatched. Germline lookup yields CDR1 MNHNS and CDR2 SASEGT. The CDR3 extends over 18 amino acids.